This T cell receptor beta chain was captured in a study of stem cell transplantation in POMP-related autoinflammatory disease. Whole-study results and caveats: Patients with PRAID showed a restricted number of unique TRB V-J gene pairings.

Assay: immunoSEQ multiplex PCR; the TCRdb copy retains only in-frame clones and omits some. The data contain about 32,000 clones, 85% to 90% of them singletons. To note about this clone: Its antigen remains unidentified.

The trim removed 5 bases at V and 7 bases at J, leaving 5 bases unmatched. Per the germline V gene, CDR1 is MGHDK and CDR2 is SYGVNS. This CDR3 comprises 14 residues. Sequenced here: CD4+ T cells from PBMCs, sampled before stem cell transplantation. The origin of this receptor is a human donor with POMP-related autoinflammation and immune dysregulation (PRAID). The V gene is TRBV25-1, the J gene TRBJ2-1; 10 bases are a match to TRBD2. CDR3 in amino acids: CASSRLAGENEQFF. The CDR3 DNA reads TGTGCCAGCAGTCGCCTAGCGGGAGAGAATGAGCAGTTCTTC.